The 9 T cell receptor beta chains listed next were all sequenced from one sample in a study of cytomegalovirus exposure and HLA in healthy donors. Primers for the PCR totalled 60 Vbeta and 13 Jbeta. Here immunoSEQ multiplex PCR was the method, and the copy in TCRdb shows in-frame clones only, minus some. The table has around 67,000 clones, around 61% seen once. The specimen sequenced was PBMCs. The source of these receptors is a woman aged 50 to 65 in good health and CMV-seronegative.

The sample holds a few counts of this clone. CDR3 protein: CASSPGLTYNEQFF. For the CDR3, the DNA is TGTGCCAGCAGCCCGGGACTAACCTACAATGAGCAGTTCTTC. This rearrangement joins TRBV5-4 to TRBJ2-1, with 7 bases fitting TRBD2. The CDR3 is made up of 14 amino acids. Per the germline V gene, CDR1 is SGHNT and CDR2 is YYREEE (reference sequence). With 4 bases clipped from V and 2 bases from J, the junction kept 3 bases outside the gene matches.

This clone was seen a single time. V usage is TRBV7-3 and J usage is TRBJ2-3; the match to TRBD1 covers 10 bases. The CDR3 covers 17 residues. CDR1 is SGHTA and CDR2 is FQGTGA in the germline V gene. V gave up 5 bases and J gave up 5 bases; unmatched junction bases: 13. CDR3 in amino acids: CASSPQRQGAPGDTQYF. The DNA of the CDR3 is TGTGCCAGCAGCCCCCAGCGACAGGGGGCACCTGGAGATACGCAGTATTTT. The whole variable domain, filled in from reference TRBV7-3 and TRBJ2-3, reads GAGVSQTPSNKVTEKGKYVELRCDPISGHTALYWYRQSLGQGPEFLIYFQGTGAADDSGLPNDRFFAVRPEGSVSTLKIQRTERGDSAVYLCASSPQRQGAPGDTQYFGPGTRLTVL.

The chain recombines TRBV29-1 with TRBJ2-3; tentatively, D is TRBD2 (6 bases). The CDR3 is 12 residues long. Germline lookup yields CDR1 SQVTM and CDR2 ANQGSEA. Trimming cost V 4 bases and J 3 bases, with 8 bases left between them. This CDR3 is CSVGGVTDTQYF. The CDR3 bases are TGCAGCGTTGGGGGGGTGACAGATACGCAGTATTTT.

The chain carries TRBV4-3 and TRBJ2-3, with 7 bases aligning to TRBD1. J was trimmed by 3 bases and V by 0 bases; bases with no gene match: 6. The CDR3 is 16 residues long. Germline V gene data show CDR1 as LGHNA and CDR2 as YSLEER. The DNA for the CDR3 is TGCGCCAGCAGCCAAGATAGTGTCAGGGGGACAGATACGCAGTATTTT. It is translated as CASSQDSVRGTDTQYF.

Only a few counts were recorded for this clone. This chain joins TRBV4-2 and TRBJ1-1; 7 bases fit TRBD1. J was trimmed by 4 bases and V by 2 bases; bases with no gene match: 13. The germline V gene encodes CDR1 LGHNA and CDR2 YNFKEQ. The CDR3 has 17 amino acids. The CDR3 bases are TGTGCCAGCAGCCAAAGAGGGGGCGGTGAGGGGAGCACTGAAGCTTTCTTT. As protein: CASSQRGGGEGSTEAFF.

The V and J genes are TRBV5-4 and TRBJ1-1, with a possible D match to TRBD1 (5 bases). The CDR3 runs to 14 residues. V shed 0 bases and J shed 4 bases, with 10 bases lying between them. CDR1 SGHNT and CDR2 YYREEE come from the germline V gene (reference sequence). The CDR3 nucleotides are TGTGCCAGCAGCTTGGATGGGGCGCGCACTGAAGCTTTCTTT. Its translation is CASSLDGARTEAFF.

The chain carries TRBV28 and TRBJ1-5, with TRBD1 matching 7 bases. V lost 6 bases and J lost 4; bases outside the gene matches: 12. The CDR3 covers 16 residues. Per the germline V gene, CDR1 is MDHEN and CDR2 is SYDVKM. In DNA, the CDR3 is TGTGCCAGCAGCCCCCAGGCTTCCAGGGGGAATCAGCCCCAGCATTTT. Its protein product is CASSPQASRGNQPQHF.

The rearrangement uses TRBV7-9 and TRBJ2-1; 13 nucleotides align to TRBD2. After removal of 5 bases from V and 8 bases from J, the junction contained 3 bases not matched to a gene. This CDR3 comprises 14 residues. Germline CDR1 is SEHNR and CDR2 is FQNEAQ (reference sequence). The CDR3 DNA reads as TGTGCCAGCAGCCCCGGGACTAGCGGGGATGAGCAGTTCTTC. Translated: CASSPGTSGDEQFF.

The chain is built from TRBV12-5 and TRBJ1-1; the D gene is possibly TRBD1 (6 bases). Trimming removed 6 bases from V and 1 base from J, with 24 bases in between. Germline-derived CDR1 and CDR2 are LGHNT and FRNRAP. This CDR3 spans 18 amino acids. The CDR3 protein is CASGRTGSPTLPNTEAFF. DNA for the CDR3: TGTGCTAGTGGACGTACAGGGTCGCCGACTCTGCCGAACACTGAAGCTTTCTTT.